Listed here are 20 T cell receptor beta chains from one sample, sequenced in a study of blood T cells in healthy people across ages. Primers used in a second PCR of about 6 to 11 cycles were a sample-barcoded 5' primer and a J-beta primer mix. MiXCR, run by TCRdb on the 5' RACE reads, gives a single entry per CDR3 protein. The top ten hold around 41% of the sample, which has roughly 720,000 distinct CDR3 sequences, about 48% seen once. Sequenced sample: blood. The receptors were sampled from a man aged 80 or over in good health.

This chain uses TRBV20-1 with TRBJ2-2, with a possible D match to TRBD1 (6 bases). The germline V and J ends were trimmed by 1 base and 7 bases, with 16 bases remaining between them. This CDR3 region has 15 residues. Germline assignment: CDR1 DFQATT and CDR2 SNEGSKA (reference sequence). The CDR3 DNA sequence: TGCAGTGCTAGAGGGTTTTCACAGGGTTTCGGGGAGCTGTTTTTT. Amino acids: CSARGFSQGFGELFF.

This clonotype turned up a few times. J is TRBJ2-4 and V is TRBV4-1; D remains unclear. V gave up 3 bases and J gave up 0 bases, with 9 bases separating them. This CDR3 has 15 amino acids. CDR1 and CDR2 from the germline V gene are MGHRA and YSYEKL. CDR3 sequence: CASSQSIIAKNIQYF. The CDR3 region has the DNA TGCGCCAGCAGCCAGTCGATTATAGCCAAAAACATTCAGTACTTC.

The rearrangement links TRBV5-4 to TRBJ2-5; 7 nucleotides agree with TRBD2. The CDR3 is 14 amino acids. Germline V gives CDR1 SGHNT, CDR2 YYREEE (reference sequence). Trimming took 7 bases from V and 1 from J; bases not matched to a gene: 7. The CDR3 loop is CASAAREGQETQYF. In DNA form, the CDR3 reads TGTGCCAGCGCCGCGAGGGAGGGCCAAGAGACCCAGTACTTC.

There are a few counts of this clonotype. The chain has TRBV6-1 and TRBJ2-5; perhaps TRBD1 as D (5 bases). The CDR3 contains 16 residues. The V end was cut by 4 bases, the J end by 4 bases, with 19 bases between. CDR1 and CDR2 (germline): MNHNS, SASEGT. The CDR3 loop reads CASSGVQGLLGETQYF. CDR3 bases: TGTGCCAGCAGTGGAGTGCAGGGCTTACTTGGAGAGACCCAGTACTTC.

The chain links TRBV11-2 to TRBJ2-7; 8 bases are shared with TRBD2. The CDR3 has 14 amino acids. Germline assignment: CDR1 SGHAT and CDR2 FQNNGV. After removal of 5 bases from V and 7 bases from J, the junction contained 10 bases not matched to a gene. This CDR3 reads CASSRPAGAGEQYF. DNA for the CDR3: TGTGCCAGCAGCCGGCCAGCGGGAGCCGGTGAGCAGTACTTC.

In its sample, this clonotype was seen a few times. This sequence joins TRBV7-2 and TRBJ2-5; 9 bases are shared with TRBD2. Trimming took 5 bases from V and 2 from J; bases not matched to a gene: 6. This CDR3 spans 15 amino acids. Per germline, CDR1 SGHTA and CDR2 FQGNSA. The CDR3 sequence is CASSQTSGVQETQYF. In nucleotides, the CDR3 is TGTGCCAGCAGCCAGACTAGCGGAGTTCAAGAGACCCAGTACTTC. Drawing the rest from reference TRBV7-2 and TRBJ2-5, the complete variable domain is GAGVSQSPSNKVTEKGKDVELRCDPISGHTALYWYRQSLGQGLEFLIYFQGNSAPDKSGLPSDRFSAERTGGSVSTLTIQRTQQEDSAVYLCASSQTSGVQETQYFGPGTRLLVL.

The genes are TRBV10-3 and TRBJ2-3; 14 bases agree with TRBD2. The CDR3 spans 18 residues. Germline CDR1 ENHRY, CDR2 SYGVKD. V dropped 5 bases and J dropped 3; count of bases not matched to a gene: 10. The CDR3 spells CAISPDGTSGSETDTQYF. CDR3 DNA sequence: TGTGCCATCAGTCCCGACGGGACTAGCGGGAGTGAGACAGATACGCAGTATTTT.

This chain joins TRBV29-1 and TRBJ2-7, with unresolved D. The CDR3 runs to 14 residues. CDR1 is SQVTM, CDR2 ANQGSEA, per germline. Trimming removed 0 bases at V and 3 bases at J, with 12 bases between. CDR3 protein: CSVEEPTESYEQYF. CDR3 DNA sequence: TGCAGCGTTGAAGAACCTACAGAGAGCTACGAGCAGTACTTC.

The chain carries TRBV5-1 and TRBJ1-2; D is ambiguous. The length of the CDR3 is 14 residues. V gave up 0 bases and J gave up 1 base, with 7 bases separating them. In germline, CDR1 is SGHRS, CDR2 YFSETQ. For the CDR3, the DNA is TGCGCCAGCAGCTTGGAGTCGATTAACTATGGCTACACCTTC. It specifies CASSLESINYGYTF.

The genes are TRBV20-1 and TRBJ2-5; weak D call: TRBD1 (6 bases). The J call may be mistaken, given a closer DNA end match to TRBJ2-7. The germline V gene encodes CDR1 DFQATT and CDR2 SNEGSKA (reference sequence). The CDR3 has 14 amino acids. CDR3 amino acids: CSARLRDKLYEQYF. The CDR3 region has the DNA TGCAGTGCTAGACTCCGGGACAAATTGTACGAGCAGTACTTC.

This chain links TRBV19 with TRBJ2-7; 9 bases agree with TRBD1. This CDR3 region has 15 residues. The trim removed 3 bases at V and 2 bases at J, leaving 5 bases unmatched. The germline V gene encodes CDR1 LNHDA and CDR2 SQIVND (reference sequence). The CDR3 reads CASSMNRGHPYEQYF. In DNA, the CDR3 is TGTGCCAGTAGTATGAACAGGGGGCATCCCTACGAGCAGTACTTC.

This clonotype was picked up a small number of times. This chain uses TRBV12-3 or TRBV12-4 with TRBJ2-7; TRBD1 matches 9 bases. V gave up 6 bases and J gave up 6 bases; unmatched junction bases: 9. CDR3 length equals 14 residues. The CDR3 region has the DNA TGTGCCAGCAGCTCCCGGGACAGGGCTCGCGAGCAGTACTTC. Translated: CASSSRDRAREQYF.

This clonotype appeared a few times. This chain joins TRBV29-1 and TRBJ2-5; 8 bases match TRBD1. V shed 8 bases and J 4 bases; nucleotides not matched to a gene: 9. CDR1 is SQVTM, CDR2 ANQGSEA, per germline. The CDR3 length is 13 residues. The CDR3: CSSRTGLGETQYF. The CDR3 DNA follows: TGCAGCTCCCGGACAGGGTTGGGAGAGACCCAGTACTTC.

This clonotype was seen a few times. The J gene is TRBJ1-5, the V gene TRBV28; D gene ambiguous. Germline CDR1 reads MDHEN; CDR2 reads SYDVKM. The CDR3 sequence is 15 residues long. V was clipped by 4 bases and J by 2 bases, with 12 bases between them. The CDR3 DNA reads TGTGCCAGCAGTTCCCCTGGTGGGGGCAATCAGCCCCAGCATTTT. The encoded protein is CASSSPGGGNQPQHF.

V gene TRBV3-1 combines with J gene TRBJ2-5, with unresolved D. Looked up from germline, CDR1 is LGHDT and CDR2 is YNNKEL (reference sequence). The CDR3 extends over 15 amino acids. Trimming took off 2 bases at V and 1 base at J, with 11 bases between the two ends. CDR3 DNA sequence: TGTGCCAGCAGCCAAAAGACGGACGGCCAAGAGACCCAGTACTTC. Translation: CASSQKTDGQETQYF.

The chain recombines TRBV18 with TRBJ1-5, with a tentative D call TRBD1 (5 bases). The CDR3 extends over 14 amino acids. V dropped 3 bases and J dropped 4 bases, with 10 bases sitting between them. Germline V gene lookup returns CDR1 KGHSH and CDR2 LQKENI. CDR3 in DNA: TGTGCCAGCTCACCCGTTGGGGGAAATCAGCCCCAGCATTTT. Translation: CASSPVGGNQPQHF.

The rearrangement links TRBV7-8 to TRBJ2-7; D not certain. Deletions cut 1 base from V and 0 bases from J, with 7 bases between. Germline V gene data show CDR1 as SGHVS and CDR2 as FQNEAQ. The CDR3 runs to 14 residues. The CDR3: CASSLDLSSYEQYF. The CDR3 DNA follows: TGTGCCAGCAGCTTAGACCTGAGCTCCTACGAGCAGTACTTC.

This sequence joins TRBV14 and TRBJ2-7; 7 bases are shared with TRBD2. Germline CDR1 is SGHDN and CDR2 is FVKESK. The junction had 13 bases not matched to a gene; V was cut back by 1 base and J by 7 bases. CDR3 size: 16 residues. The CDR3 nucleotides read TGTGCCAGCAGCCAAGGAGGGACTATCCGAGGGTGGGAGCAGTACTTC. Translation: CASSQGGTIRGWEQYF. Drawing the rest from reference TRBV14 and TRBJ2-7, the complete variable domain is EAGVTQFPSHSVIEKGQTVTLRCDPISGHDNLYWYRRVMGKEIKFLLHFVKESKQDESGMPNNRFLAERTGGTYSTLKVQPAELEDSGVYFCASSQGGTIRGWEQYFGPGTRLTVT.

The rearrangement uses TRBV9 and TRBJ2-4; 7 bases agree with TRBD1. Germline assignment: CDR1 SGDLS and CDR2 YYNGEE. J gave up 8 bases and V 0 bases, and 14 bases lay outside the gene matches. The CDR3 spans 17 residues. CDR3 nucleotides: TGTGCCAGCAGCGTAGGCTCATCCCGGACAGGTGTGGACATTCAGTACTTC. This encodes CASSVGSSRTGVDIQYF.

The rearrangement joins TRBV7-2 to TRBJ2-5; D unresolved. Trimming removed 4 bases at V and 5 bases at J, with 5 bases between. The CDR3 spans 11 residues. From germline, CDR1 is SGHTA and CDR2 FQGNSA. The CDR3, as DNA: TGTGCCAGCAGCTCCCACGAGACCCAGTACTTC. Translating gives CASSSHETQYF.